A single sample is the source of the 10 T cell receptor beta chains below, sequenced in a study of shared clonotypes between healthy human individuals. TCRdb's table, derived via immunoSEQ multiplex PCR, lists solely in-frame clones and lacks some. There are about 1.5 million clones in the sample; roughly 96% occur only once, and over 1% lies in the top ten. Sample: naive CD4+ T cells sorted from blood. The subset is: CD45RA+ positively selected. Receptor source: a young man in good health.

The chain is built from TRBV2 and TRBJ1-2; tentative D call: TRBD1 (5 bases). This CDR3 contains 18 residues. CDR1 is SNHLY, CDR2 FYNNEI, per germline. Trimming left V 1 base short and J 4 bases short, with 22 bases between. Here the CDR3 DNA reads TGTGCCAGCAGTGAAGAGAGTCGGCCGGGACCAGGCAGCTATGGCTACACCTTC. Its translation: CASSEESRPGPGSYGYTF.

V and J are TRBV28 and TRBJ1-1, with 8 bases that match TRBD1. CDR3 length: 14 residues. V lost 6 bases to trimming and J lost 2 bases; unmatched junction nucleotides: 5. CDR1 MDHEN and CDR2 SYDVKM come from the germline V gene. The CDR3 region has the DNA TGTGCCAGCAGAGAAGGGACAGGCAACACTGAAGCTTTCTTT. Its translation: CASREGTGNTEAFF.

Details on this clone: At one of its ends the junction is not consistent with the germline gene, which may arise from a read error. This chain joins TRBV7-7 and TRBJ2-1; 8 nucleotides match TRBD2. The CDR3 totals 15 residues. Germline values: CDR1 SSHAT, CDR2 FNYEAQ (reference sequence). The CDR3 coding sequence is TGTGCTAGCAGTCAGCGGGAGAGCTCCTACAATGAGCAGTTCTTC. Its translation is CASSQRESSYNEQFF.

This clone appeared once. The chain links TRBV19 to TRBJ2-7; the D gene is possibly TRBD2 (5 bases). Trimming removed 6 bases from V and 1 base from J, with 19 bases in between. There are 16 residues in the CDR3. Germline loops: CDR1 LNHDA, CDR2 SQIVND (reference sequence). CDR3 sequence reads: CASRPAAREGSYEQYF. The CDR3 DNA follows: TGTGCCAGTAGACCAGCTGCGCGAGAGGGATCCTACGAGCAGTACTTC. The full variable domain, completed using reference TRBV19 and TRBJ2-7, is DGGITQSPKYLFRKEGQNVTLSCEQNLNHDAMYWYRQDPGQGLRLIYYSQIVNDFQKGDIAEGYSVSREKKESFPLTVTSAQKNPTAFYLCASRPAAREGSYEQYFGPGTRLTVT.

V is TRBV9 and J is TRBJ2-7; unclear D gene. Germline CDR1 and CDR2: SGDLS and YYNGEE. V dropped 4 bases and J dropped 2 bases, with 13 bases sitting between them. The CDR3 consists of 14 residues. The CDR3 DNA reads TGTGCCAGCAGCCCTCAGGCCCTGCCCTACGAGCAGTACTTC. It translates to CASSPQALPYEQYF.

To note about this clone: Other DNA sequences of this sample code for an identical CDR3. CDR3 region: CASSLQGRETQYF. CDR3 DNA: TGTGCCAGCAGCTTGCAGGGACGGGAGACCCAGTACTTC. This chain links TRBV5-4 with TRBJ2-5, with D perhaps assigned TRBD1 or TRBD2 (5 bases each). Between the trimmed V and J ends, which lost 1 base and 5 bases, there was a span of 9 bases. The CDR3 spans 13 residues. Germline values: CDR1 SGHNT, CDR2 YYREEE (reference sequence).

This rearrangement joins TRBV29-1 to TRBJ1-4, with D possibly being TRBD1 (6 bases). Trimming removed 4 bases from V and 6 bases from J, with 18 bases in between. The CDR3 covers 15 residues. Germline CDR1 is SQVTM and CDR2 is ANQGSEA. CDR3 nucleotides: TGCAGCGTTGCAGGGGCCGAGACGGGCTATGAAAAACTGTTTTTT. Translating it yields CSVAGAETGYEKLFF.

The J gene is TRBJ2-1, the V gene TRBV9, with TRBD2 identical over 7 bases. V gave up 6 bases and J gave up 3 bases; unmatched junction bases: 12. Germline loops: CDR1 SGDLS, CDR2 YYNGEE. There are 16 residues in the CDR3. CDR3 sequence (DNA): TGTGCCAGCACCGAAAATCCTAGCGGATTCTACAATGAGCAGTTCTTC. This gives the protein CASTENPSGFYNEQFF.

The CDR3 sequence is CASSLGGRYEQYF. The CDR3 DNA sequence: TGTGCCAGCAGCTTGGGGGGCAGGTACGAGCAGTACTTC. V gene TRBV5-4 combines with J gene TRBJ2-7, with a tentative D call TRBD1 (5 bases). The V end was cut by 0 bases, the J end by 4 bases, with 8 bases between. The CDR3 sequence is 13 residues long. Looked up from germline, CDR1 is SGHNT and CDR2 is YYREEE (reference sequence).

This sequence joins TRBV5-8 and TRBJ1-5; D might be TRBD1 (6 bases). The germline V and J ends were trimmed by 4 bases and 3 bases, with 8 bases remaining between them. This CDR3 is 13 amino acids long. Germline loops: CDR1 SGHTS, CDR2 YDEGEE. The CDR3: CASSHRVNQPQHF. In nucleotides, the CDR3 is TGTGCCAGCAGCCACAGGGTCAATCAGCCCCAGCATTTT.